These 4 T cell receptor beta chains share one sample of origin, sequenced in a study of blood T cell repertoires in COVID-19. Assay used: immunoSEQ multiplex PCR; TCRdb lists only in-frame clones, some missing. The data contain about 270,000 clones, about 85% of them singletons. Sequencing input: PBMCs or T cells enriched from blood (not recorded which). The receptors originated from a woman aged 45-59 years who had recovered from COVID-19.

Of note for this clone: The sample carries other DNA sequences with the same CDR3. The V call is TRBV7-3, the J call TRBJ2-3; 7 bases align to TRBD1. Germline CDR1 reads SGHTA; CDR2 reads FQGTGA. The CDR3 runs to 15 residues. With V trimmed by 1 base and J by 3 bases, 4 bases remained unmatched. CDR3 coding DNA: TGTGCCAGCAGCTTAAACAGGGGATTGACAGATACGCAGTATTTT. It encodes CASSLNRGLTDTQYF.

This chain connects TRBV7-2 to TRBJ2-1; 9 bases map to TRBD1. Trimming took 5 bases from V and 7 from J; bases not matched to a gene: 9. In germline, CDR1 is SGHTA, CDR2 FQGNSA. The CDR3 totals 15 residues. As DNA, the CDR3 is TGTGCCAGCAGCCCACCCCGGACAGGGGTAAATGAGCAGTTCTTC. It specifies CASSPPRTGVNEQFF.

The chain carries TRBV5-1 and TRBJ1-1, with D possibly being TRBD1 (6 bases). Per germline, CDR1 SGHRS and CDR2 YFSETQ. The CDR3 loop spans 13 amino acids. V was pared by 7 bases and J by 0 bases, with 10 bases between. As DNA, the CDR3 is TGCGCCAGCTCAACAGGGCTGAACACTGAAGCTTTCTTT. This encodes CASSTGLNTEAFF.

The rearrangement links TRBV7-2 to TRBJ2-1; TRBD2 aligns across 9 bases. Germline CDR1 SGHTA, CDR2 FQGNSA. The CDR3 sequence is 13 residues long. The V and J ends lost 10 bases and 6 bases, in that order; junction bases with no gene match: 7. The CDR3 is CANDRGRVNEQFF. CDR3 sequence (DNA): TGTGCCAATGATCGCGGGAGGGTCAATGAGCAGTTCTTC.